The rows below give T cell receptor beta chains drawn from one sample of a study of blood T cell repertoires in COVID-19. Generated by immunoSEQ multiplex PCR, the TCRdb table keeps only in-frame clones and is missing some. Of roughly 77,000 clones listed, roughly 85% are singletons. The sample comprised peripheral blood. The receptors were sampled from a man aged 55 to 69 with active or convalescent COVID-19. Both conserved end residues are part of each CDR3. Fields, in order: V gene, D gene, clone size, J gene, CDR3 DNA, CDR3 protein. The D gene is left open where the match is weak. Size values are once, few and many counts, or a class for expanded clones, and some rows have none.

V: TRBV9
D: TRBD2
size: NA
J: TRBJ2-3
DNA: TGTGCCAGCAGCGTAACCAGCGGGGGGGCTTTAGATACGCAGTATTTT
CDR3: CASSVTSGGALDTQYF

V: TRBV3-1/TRBV3-2
D: NA
size: NA
J: TRBJ1-5
DNA: TGTGCCAGCGGGTGGGCAGGGAGCAATCAGCCCCAGCATTTT
CDR3: CASGWAGSNQPQHF

V: TRBV4-1
D: TRBD1
size: NA
J: TRBJ1-1
DNA: TGCGCCAGCAGCCAGGGACAGGGGTTGACTGAAGCTTTCTTT
CDR3: CASSQGQGLTEAFF

V: TRBV5-1
D: TRBD1
size: few
J: TRBJ2-5
DNA: TGCGCCAGCAGCTACGGGACAGGGGTTGGGACCCAGTACTTC
CDR3: CASSYGTGVGTQYF

V: TRBV30
D: TRBD1
size: NA
J: TRBJ1-1
DNA: TGTGCCTGGAGTCCCCCTCCGACAGGGCGCTCTGAAGCTTTCTTT
CDR3: CAWSPPPTGRSEAFF

V: TRBV24-1
D: TRBD1
size: once
J: TRBJ1-2
DNA: TGTGCCACCAGTGATCCGGGACAGGGCGACTATGGCTACACCTTC
CDR3: CATSDPGQGDYGYTF

V: TRBV6-5
D: NA
size: NA
J: TRBJ1-3
DNA: TGTGCCAGCAGTTACTCGGGCCCTGGAAACACCATATATTTT
CDR3: CASSYSGPGNTIYF

V: TRBV4-1
D: NA
size: NA
J: TRBJ1-6
DNA: TGCGCCAGCAGCCAAGATCGCGGGGGTAAGGATTCACCCCTCCACTTT
CDR3: CASSQDRGGKDSPLHF

V: TRBV7-9
D: TRBD1
size: NA
J: TRBJ1-5
DNA: TGTGCCAGCAGCCTAACAGGGGGCAGTCAGCCCCAGCATTTT
CDR3: CASSLTGGSQPQHF

V: TRBV18
D: NA
size: NA
J: TRBJ2-1
DNA: TGTGCCAGCTCTCTGACTAGTACGAATGAGCAGTTCTTC
CDR3: CASSLTSTNEQFF

V: TRBV7-3
D: TRBD2
size: NA
J: TRBJ2-3
DNA: TGTGCCAGCAGCAATAGCGGGTCAGATACGCAGTATTTT
CDR3: CASSNSGSDTQYF

V: TRBV4-1
D: NA
size: NA
J: TRBJ2-3
DNA: TGCGCCAGCAGCCAAGTCCCCCTAGCGTCAGATACGCAGTATTTT
CDR3: CASSQVPLASDTQYF

V: TRBV7-9
D: TRBD1
size: NA
J: TRBJ1-4
DNA: TGTGCCAGCAGCCTCGGGGACAGGGATCATGAAAAACTGTTTTTT
CDR3: CASSLGDRDHEKLFF

V: TRBV5-1
D: NA
size: NA
J: TRBJ2-5
DNA: TGCGCCAGCAGCTTGGCTGGGGGGAGAGAGACCCAGTACTTC
CDR3: CASSLAGGRETQYF

V: TRBV4-3
D: NA
size: NA
J: TRBJ2-6
DNA: TGCGCCAGCAGCCAATACCCATTTGGAAGACAGTCTGTCCCCTCTGGGGCCAACGTCCTGACTTTC
CDR3: CASSQYPFGRQSVPSGANVLTF

V: TRBV18
D: TRBD1
size: NA
J: TRBJ1-2
DNA: TGTGCCAGCTCACCACCGAACAGGGGACTCGCCTATGGCTACACCTTC
CDR3: CASSPPNRGLAYGYTF

V: TRBV30
D: NA
size: NA
J: TRBJ2-2
DNA: TGTGCCTGGATAAGGCAGGGTAAAATGGGGGAGCTGTTTTTT
CDR3: CAWIRQGKMGELFF

V: TRBV6-5
D: NA
size: few
J: TRBJ2-7
DNA: TGTGCCAGCAGTTATGCCGGGGGACACGAGCAGTACTTC
CDR3: CASSYAGGHEQYF

V: TRBV5-1
D: NA
size: once
J: TRBJ1-1
DNA: TGCGCCAGCAGCTTGAAACTGGACACTGAAGCTTTCTTT
CDR3: CASSLKLDTEAFF

V: TRBV7-3
D: NA
size: few
J: TRBJ1-2
DNA: TGTGCCAGCAGCTCGGTCTCGGGGTATGGCTACACCTTC
CDR3: CASSSVSGYGYTF

V: TRBV12-3/TRBV12-4
D: NA
size: NA
J: TRBJ2-2
DNA: TGTGCCAGCACCCTAGGTGGGGAGCTGTTTTTT
CDR3: CASTLGGELFF

V: TRBV11-2
D: TRBD1
size: NA
J: TRBJ2-7
DNA: TGTGCCAGCAGCTTAGGAAGGACAGGGAGGTTCTACGAGCAGTACTTC
CDR3: CASSLGRTGRFYEQYF

V: TRBV5-6
D: NA
size: NA
J: TRBJ1-5
DNA: TGTGCCAGCAGCTTTTCCACAGGACCCTATCAGCCCCAGCATTTT
CDR3: CASSFSTGPYQPQHF

V: TRBV27
D: NA
size: NA
J: TRBJ1-2
DNA: TGTGCCACCTCCTTAAGGGGCGCGAATGGCTACACCTTC
CDR3: CATSLRGANGYTF

V: TRBV2
D: TRBD1
size: NA
J: TRBJ1-6
DNA: TGTGCCGGACAGGACCACCATAATTCACCCCTCCACTTT
CDR3: CAGQDHHNSPLHF

V: TRBV28
D: TRBD2
size: NA
J: TRBJ2-7
DNA: TGTGCCAGCAGTTACGACCCCCAAGCGGGGACCGCCTACGAGCAGTACTTC
CDR3: CASSYDPQAGTAYEQYF

V: TRBV5-1
D: TRBD2
size: NA
J: TRBJ2-3
DNA: TGCGCCAGCAGTCAGGACGGGGGGTTCACAGATACGCAGTATTTT
CDR3: CASSQDGGFTDTQYF

V: TRBV10-3
D: NA
size: NA
J: TRBJ1-5
DNA: TGTGCCATCAGACAGGGAGGGGATCAGCCCCAGCATTTT
CDR3: CAIRQGGDQPQHF

V: TRBV7-3
D: TRBD1
size: NA
J: TRBJ2-7
DNA: TGTGCCAGCAGTTTCGACAGGGGCTACGAGCAGTACTTC
CDR3: CASSFDRGYEQYF

V: TRBV29-1
D: TRBD1
size: NA
J: TRBJ2-3
DNA: TGCAGCGTTGCCGGGGACAGGGGCACAGATACGCAGTATTTT
CDR3: CSVAGDRGTDTQYF

V: TRBV6-6
D: NA
size: NA
J: TRBJ1-5
DNA: TGTGCCAGCAGCGCCGCGGATAGCAATCAGCCCCAGCATTTT
CDR3: CASSAADSNQPQHF

V: TRBV18
D: NA
size: NA
J: TRBJ2-7
DNA: TGTGCCAGCTCACCACCGAGCTACGAGCAGTACTTC
CDR3: CASSPPSYEQYF

V: TRBV12-2
D: NA
size: NA
J: TRBJ1-4
DNA: TGTGCGCCAGGCAATGAAAAACTGTTTTTT
CDR3: CAPGNEKLFF

V: TRBV11-2
D: TRBD2
size: NA
J: TRBJ2-7
DNA: TGTGCCAGCAGCTTGATGCGGGGGAGCTCCTACGAGCAGTACTTC
CDR3: CASSLMRGSSYEQYF

V: TRBV15
D: NA
size: NA
J: TRBJ2-7
DNA: TGTGCCACCAGCAGAGAATCAGGGGAGCAGTACTTC
CDR3: CATSRESGEQYF

V: TRBV19
D: NA
size: NA
J: TRBJ2-7
DNA: TGTGCCAGTAGTAGGTCAGGATACTACGAGCAGTACTTC
CDR3: CASSRSGYYEQYF

V: TRBV21-1
D: NA
size: once
J: TRBJ2-7
DNA: TGTGCCAGCAGCACGAAGGGACAGGGGATAGACGAGCAGTACTTC
CDR3: CASSTKGQGIDEQYF

V: TRBV19
D: NA
size: NA
J: TRBJ1-5
DNA: TGTGCCAGCAGGCAGGGGTTCAATCAGCCCCAGCATTTT
CDR3: CASRQGFNQPQHF

V: TRBV25-1
D: NA
size: NA
J: TRBJ1-1
DNA: TGTGCCAGCTTAGGACCCGGGGACACTGAAGCTTTCTTT
CDR3: CASLGPGDTEAFF

V: TRBV2
D: NA
size: few
J: TRBJ2-7
DNA: TGTGCCAGCAGTGCAGGGTACGAGCAGTACTTC
CDR3: CASSAGYEQYF

V: TRBV28
D: NA
size: NA
J: TRBJ2-7
DNA: TGTGCCAGCAGTTCCCCGAGTGGGGCGAGCGGGTACGAGCAGTACTTC
CDR3: CASSSPSGASGYEQYF

V: TRBV11-3
D: NA
size: NA
J: TRBJ2-1
DNA: TGTGCCAGCAGCTTTGGCCAGGGGGGACTCAATGAGCAGTTCTTC
CDR3: CASSFGQGGLNEQFF

V: TRBV19
D: NA
size: NA
J: TRBJ2-7
DNA: TGTGCCAGTAGTGAGAGACAGAGCTCCTACGAGCAGTACTTC
CDR3: CASSERQSSYEQYF

V: TRBV7-3
D: NA
size: NA
J: TRBJ2-3
DNA: TGTGCCAGCAGCCCCCTCGGCGGGTCTGGCACAGATACGCAGTATTTT
CDR3: CASSPLGGSGTDTQYF

V: TRBV19
D: TRBD2
size: NA
J: TRBJ2-3
DNA: TGTGCCACCAGGACTAGCGGAATGGATACGCAGTATTTT
CDR3: CATRTSGMDTQYF

V: TRBV19
D: TRBD1
size: NA
J: TRBJ1-2
DNA: TGTGCCAGTAGTACGGACAGGGACCTTAATGGCTACACCTTC
CDR3: CASSTDRDLNGYTF

V: TRBV1
D: NA
size: many
J: TRBJ1-2
DNA: TGCACCAGCAGCCAACCAGAAGCTAACTATGGCTACACCTTC
CDR3: CTSSQPEANYGYTF

V: TRBV5-6
D: NA
size: NA
J: TRBJ2-1
DNA: TGTGCCAGCAGCTTGGCCTCCGGGGCCTACAATGAGCAGTTCTTC
CDR3: CASSLASGAYNEQFF

V: TRBV7-9
D: NA
size: NA
J: TRBJ2-1
DNA: TGTGCCAGCAGCTCGGACAGCTCCTACAATGAGCAGTTCTTC
CDR3: CASSSDSSYNEQFF

V: TRBV19
D: TRBD1
size: once
J: TRBJ1-5
DNA: TGTGCCAGTAGTTCCCCCGGGACAGGGGTTCAGCCCCAGCATTTT
CDR3: CASSSPGTGVQPQHF

V: TRBV6-2/TRBV6-3
D: TRBD2
size: NA
J: TRBJ2-3
DNA: TGTGCCAGCAGCGGGACTAGGTCTATTGCAGATACGCAGTATTTT
CDR3: CASSGTRSIADTQYF

V: TRBV7-9
D: TRBD2
size: NA
J: TRBJ2-7
DNA: TGTGCCAGCAGCCCCACAACTAGCGGGAGTTACGAGCAGTACTTC
CDR3: CASSPTTSGSYEQYF

V: TRBV6-1
D: TRBD1
size: NA
J: TRBJ2-7
DNA: TGTGCCAGCAGTGAAGACTGGACAGGGTCCGAGCAGTACTTC
CDR3: CASSEDWTGSEQYF

V: TRBV18
D: NA
size: NA
J: TRBJ2-3
DNA: TGTGCCAGCTCACCATCAGTAACAAGAGGAGATACGCAGTATTTT
CDR3: CASSPSVTRGDTQYF

V: TRBV14
D: TRBD2
size: NA
J: TRBJ2-7
DNA: TGTGCCAGCAGCCAATCGGGTCTAGCGGGCCGCTCCTACGAGCAGTACTTC
CDR3: CASSQSGLAGRSYEQYF

V: TRBV7-3
D: TRBD2
size: once
J: TRBJ2-1
DNA: TGTGCCAGCAGCGAAAGCGGGGACTCCTACAATGAGCAGTTCTTC
CDR3: CASSESGDSYNEQFF

V: TRBV7-2
D: NA
size: NA
J: TRBJ2-3
DNA: TGTGCCAGCAGCCTTTACACCGCGCAGTATTTT
CDR3: CASSLYTAQYF

V: TRBV7-3
D: NA
size: NA
J: TRBJ2-3
DNA: TGTGCCAGCAGCTCTGAGGGCGCAGATACGCAGTATTTT
CDR3: CASSSEGADTQYF